The next 19 T cell receptor beta chains were all read from a single sample in a study of cytomegalovirus exposure and HLA in healthy donors. The assay was immunoSEQ multiplex PCR, and TCRdb's table has in-frame clones only and misses some. The data contain approximately 220,000 clones, over 80% of them singletons. The source material was PBMCs. These receptor sequences come from a woman in her 30s in good health and CMV-seropositive.

The V and J genes are TRBV5-6 and TRBJ2-7, with 11 bases that match TRBD1. This CDR3 region has 15 residues. CDR1 is SGHDT, CDR2 YYEEEE, per germline. The junction had 9 bases not matched to a gene; V was cut back by 4 bases and J by 6 bases. The CDR3, as DNA: TGTGCCAGCAGCCCCCCTGGACAGGGGGCTTCCGAGCAGTACTTC. It specifies CASSPPGQGASEQYF.

The J gene is TRBJ1-1, the V gene TRBV19, with D perhaps matching TRBD1 (5 bases). V was pared by 8 bases and J by 2 bases, with 9 bases between. CDR3 size: 12 residues. Germline CDR1 and CDR2: LNHDA and SQIVND (reference sequence). The DNA of the CDR3 is TGTGCCAGTCTGGACATTAACACTGAAGCTTTCTTT. It specifies CASLDINTEAFF.

The genes are TRBV9 and TRBJ1-5; D might be TRBD1 (5 bases). Per germline, CDR1 SGDLS and CDR2 YYNGEE. V was shortened by 6 bases and J by 5 bases, with 18 bases between the two germline ends. The CDR3 is 15 amino acids. The CDR3 spells CASNSGGSGDQPQHF. For the CDR3, the DNA is TGTGCCAGCAACTCCGGGGGAAGCGGGGATCAGCCCCAGCATTTT.

J is TRBJ2-1 and V is TRBV29-1; TRBD2 matches 8 bases. CDR1 SQVTM and CDR2 ANQGSEA come from the germline V gene. J was trimmed by 7 bases and V by 4 bases; bases with no gene match: 9. CDR3 length equals 14 residues. The CDR3 nucleotides are TGCAGCGTTGTTGGGGCGGGAGGACTTAATGAGCAGTTCTTC. It specifies CSVVGAGGLNEQFF.

This sequence joins TRBV5-4 and TRBJ2-1; tentatively, D is TRBD1 (5 bases). This CDR3 region has 15 residues. Trimming cost V 1 base and J 1 base, with 9 bases left between them. Germline CDR1 is SGHNT and CDR2 is YYREEE (reference sequence). CDR3: CASSLSQESYNEQFF. The CDR3, as DNA: TGTGCCAGCAGCTTGTCACAGGAGTCCTACAATGAGCAGTTCTTC.

This clone was observed a single time. The rearrangement uses TRBV30 and TRBJ2-6; D is undetermined. This CDR3 spans 16 amino acids. Germline assignment: CDR1 GTSNPN and CDR2 SVGIG (reference sequence). Trimming took off 2 bases at V and 0 bases at J, with 11 bases between the two ends. In DNA form, the CDR3 reads TGTGCCTGGAGTCCTGCGGATTTCTCTGGGGCCAACGTCCTGACTTTC. Encoded protein: CAWSPADFSGANVLTF.

By share, this clone ranks as medium-sized (0.01 to 0.1%). The chain carries TRBV4-1 and TRBJ2-1, with D perhaps matching TRBD2 (6 bases). V lost 5 bases and J 4 bases, leaving 12 bases between the germline ends. Germline loops: CDR1 MGHRA, CDR2 YSYEKL. This CDR3 is built from 14 residues. CDR3 sequence: CASSNGRGYNEQFF. In DNA form, the CDR3 reads TGCGCCAGCAGCAACGGGAGAGGTTACAATGAGCAGTTCTTC.

This clone appeared once. V usage is TRBV5-1 and J usage is TRBJ2-2, with a possible D match to TRBD2 (6 bases). Germline CDR1 is SGHRS and CDR2 is YFSETQ. The CDR3 covers 14 residues. The V gene lost 3 bases and the J gene lost 6 bases, with 12 bases spanning the gap. CDR3 protein: CASSSTSPAGELFF. CDR3 coding DNA: TGCGCCAGCAGCTCGACTAGTCCCGCCGGGGAGCTGTTTTTT.

The V gene is TRBV6-5, the J gene TRBJ2-3, with TRBD1 identical over 8 bases. CDR1 is MNHEY, CDR2 SVGAGI, per germline. CDR3 size: 15 residues. The junction had 9 bases not matched to a gene; V was cut back by 2 bases and J by 8 bases. The CDR3 DNA reads as TGTGCCAGCAGTTACGGGACAGGTTCCTTTGGTACGCAGTATTTT. Translation gives CASSYGTGSFGTQYF.

This clone occurred once. The rearrangement links TRBV11-2 to TRBJ2-1; no reliable D call. Germline-derived CDR1 and CDR2 are SGHAT and FQNNGV. The CDR3 has 15 residues. V gave up 1 base and J gave up 8 bases, with 15 bases separating them. The CDR3 DNA follows: TGTGCCAGCAGCTTAGCCTATTACTCTCGTCATGAGCAGTTCTTC. Its translation: CASSLAYYSRHEQFF.

This clone was recorded only once. The V call is TRBV4-1, the J call TRBJ1-1; TRBD1 aligns across 7 bases. In germline, CDR1 is MGHRA, CDR2 YSYEKL. V lost 1 base, J lost 1 base, and 6 bases stayed unmatched. The CDR3 length is 16 residues. The CDR3 is CASSQGPYRGNTEAFF. In DNA, the CDR3 is TGCGCCAGCAGCCAAGGCCCCTACAGGGGGAACACTGAAGCTTTCTTT.

The J gene is TRBJ1-2, the V gene TRBV6-5, with a weak D call TRBD1 (5 bases). Trimming took off 5 bases at V and 0 bases at J, with 13 bases between the two ends. The length of the CDR3 is 15 residues. From germline, CDR1 is MNHEY and CDR2 SVGAGI. The CDR3 coding sequence is TGTGCCAGCAGTCCTGGGACGGGAGCTAACTATGGCTACACCTTC. This gives the protein CASSPGTGANYGYTF.

V is TRBV9 and J is TRBJ2-6; the match to TRBD1 covers 7 bases. V dropped 3 bases and J dropped 1; count of bases not matched to a gene: 13. The CDR3 runs to 19 residues. In germline, CDR1 is SGDLS, CDR2 YYNGEE. The CDR3 sequence is CASSGGTERLVSGANVLTF. CDR3 coding DNA: TGTGCCAGCAGCGGGGGGACAGAAAGACTCGTATCTGGGGCCAACGTCCTGACTTTC.

The chain combines TRBV23-1 with TRBJ2-1; D is uncertain. TRBV23-1 is sorted into the ORF group, with uncertain function. V was clipped by 2 bases and J by 7 bases, with 18 bases between them. CDR3 length: 16 amino acids. CDR3 sequence reads: CASSQRNSQTENEQFF. In nucleotides, the CDR3 is TGCGCCAGCAGTCAAAGGAATTCACAAACTGAGAATGAGCAGTTCTTC.

The chain employs TRBV7-9 and TRBJ1-1; tentative D call: TRBD1 (6 bases). The CDR3 covers 16 residues. Germline V gives CDR1 SEHNR, CDR2 FQNEAQ (reference sequence). Trimming shortened V by 7 bases and J by 1 base, and 19 bases separated the two germline ends. The CDR3 loop reads CASIIYTGAGNTEAFF. DNA of the CDR3: TGTGCCAGCATCATCTATACGGGGGCGGGGAACACTGAAGCTTTCTTT.

The chain has TRBV9 and TRBJ1-2; TRBD1 might be the D (5 bases). The CDR3 has 15 amino acids. Germline assignment: CDR1 SGDLS and CDR2 YYNGEE. V shed 0 bases and J shed 2 bases, with 11 bases lying between them. In nucleotides, the CDR3 is TGTGCCAGCAGCGTAGCAGAGACAGCAAACTATGGCTACACCTTC. Protein sequence: CASSVAETANYGYTF.

This clone was detected once. The V and J genes are TRBV27 and TRBJ2-7; TRBD2 aligns across 11 bases. The germline gives CDR1 MNHEY, CDR2 SMNVEV (reference sequence). This CDR3 comprises 14 residues. Losses at the gene ends were 7 bases for V and 7 bases for J; bases not matched to a gene: 9. As DNA, the CDR3 is TGTGCCAGCACCCCACTAGCGGGAGTAAGTGAGCAGTACTTC. Translating it yields CASTPLAGVSEQYF.

This clone has only a few counts. The V call is TRBV7-2, the J call TRBJ2-1; TRBD2 matches at 12 bases. Germline assignment: CDR1 SGHTA and CDR2 FQGNSA. V shed 5 bases, J shed 15 bases, and the junction held 11 bases outside the gene matches. The length of the CDR3 is 14 residues. This CDR3 is CASSPSRLAGAAFF. CDR3 nucleotide sequence: TGTGCCAGCAGCCCGAGCCGACTAGCGGGAGCGGCGTTCTTC.

The chain couples TRBV9 to TRBJ1-1, with D tentatively TRBD1 (5 bases). Germline V CDR1 and CDR2: SGDLS, YYNGEE. Trimming cost V 0 bases and J 1 base, with 7 bases left between them. This CDR3 contains 14 residues. In nucleotides, the CDR3 is TGTGCCAGCAGCGTAGTGCAGGGGAACACTGAAGCTTTCTTT. This codes for CASSVVQGNTEAFF. The complete variable domain, with remaining parts taken from reference TRBV9 and TRBJ1-1, reads DSGVTQTPKHLITATGQRVTLRCSPRSGDLSVYWYQQSLDQGLQFLIQYYNGEERAKGNILERFSAQQFPDLHSELNLSSLELGDSALYFCASSVVQGNTEAFFGQGTRLTVV.